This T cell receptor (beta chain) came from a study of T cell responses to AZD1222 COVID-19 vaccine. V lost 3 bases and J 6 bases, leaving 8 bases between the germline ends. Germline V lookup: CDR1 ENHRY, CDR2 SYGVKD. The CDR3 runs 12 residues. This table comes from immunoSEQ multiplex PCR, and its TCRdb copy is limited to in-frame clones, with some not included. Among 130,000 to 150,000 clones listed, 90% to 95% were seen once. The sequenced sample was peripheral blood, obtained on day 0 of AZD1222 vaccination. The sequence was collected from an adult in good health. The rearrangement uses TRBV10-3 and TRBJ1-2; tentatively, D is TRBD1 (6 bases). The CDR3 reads CAISDGGHGYTF. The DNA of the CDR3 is TGTGCCATCAGTGACGGGGGGCATGGCTACACCTTC.